One and the same sample provided the 2 T cell receptor beta chains below, sequenced in a study of OX40 agonist ivuxolimab in advanced cancers. Produced via immunoSEQ multiplex PCR; TCRdb's table is partial and in-frame only. The data show just over 90,000 clones, roughly 89% seen once. The starting material was CD4+ or CD8+ T cells sorted from blood, obtained in a trial of the OX40 agonist ivuxolimab. The receptors were gathered from an adult with an advanced solid tumor such as melanoma, head and neck, liver or kidney cancer.

V gene TRBV7-2 combines with J gene TRBJ2-1, with TRBD2 as a possible D gene (6 bases). Germline CDR1 and CDR2: SGHTA and FQGNSA. Trimming took 5 bases from V and 9 from J, leaving 11 bases between them. The CDR3 runs 12 residues. The CDR3 loop reads CASSLPGGEQFF. The CDR3 DNA sequence: TGTGCCAGCAGCCTCCCCGGGGGTGAGCAGTTCTTC.

This chain joins TRBV30 and TRBJ1-2, with unresolved D. The V gene's germline CDR1 is GTSNPN and CDR2 SVGIG (reference sequence). The germline V and J ends were trimmed by 3 bases and 4 bases, with 15 bases remaining between them. The CDR3 is 14 amino acids. Here the CDR3 DNA reads TGTGCCTGGAGGGCAGGTTATCGAGGCTATGGCTACACCTTC. It translates to CAWRAGYRGYGYTF.